Here is one T cell receptor beta chain with its context. It lacks a known antigen. The record has no base qualities; no much larger clone is one base away. The record originates from a study of response to subunit inactivated influenza vaccine (dated by TCRdb to 2016 to 2018). At the level of the whole study: The study used deep quantitative T cell receptor repertoire profiling to track responses to a trivalent subunit inactivated influenza vaccine.

On the study overall, not on this receptor specifically: According to the authors, only a limited number of new T cells may be recruited by each seasonal influenza vaccination.

The library was prepared using RT-PCR. The sequencing machine was an Illumina HiSeq 2500. Clones were called with MiXCR by TCRdb after fastp trimmed the public reads at Q25, and only in-frame beta chains were retained. Rows with a matching CDR3 protein are joined into one entry that keeps the most common DNA and genes. Counted in this sample were about 800,000 distinct CDR3 sequences; over 20% of them appeared once. The ten largest make up roughly 10% of the sample. The CDR3, cysteine through phenylalanine, is 16 amino acids long. Of the read, only the CDR3 DNA is kept; its 48 bases are in frame from base 1. CDR1 and CDR2 are read off the germline V gene as SGHRS and YFSETQ. V has 0 bases trimmed and J has 4 bases trimmed; junction bases matching no gene number 3.

Recombination connected TRBV5-1 to TRBJ2-3, with 12 bases matching TRBD1. The sample consisted of PBMCs from blood, taken more than 4 days after vaccination. The source of this sequence is a man aged 50-59 years who received an inactivated influenza vaccine. Donor details come from another sample of the same person, matched by shared clones. The nucleotide sequence reads as follows: TGCGCCAGCAGCTTGGGGGGACAGGGGGCGTCAGATACGCAGTATTTT. Its coded protein is CASSLGGQGASDTQYF.